Each of the 9 T cell receptor beta chains below was sequenced from the same sample in a study of identical twins. TCRdb reprocessed the 5' RACE reads via MiXCR and lists one record per CDR3 protein. The profile shows 350,000 to 500,000 distinct CDR3 sequences, about 18% of them singletons. Sequences were obtained from naive T cells sorted from blood. These receptors were collected from a man aged 45-65 years in good health.

This clonotype was detected many times. The chain carries TRBV10-3 and TRBJ1-1; D call uncertain. The CDR3 has 12 residues. Trimming shortened V by 10 bases and J by 0 bases, and 9 bases separated the two germline ends. Looked up from germline, CDR1 is ENHRY and CDR2 is SYGVKD. As DNA, the CDR3 is TGTGCCACCAAGAACATGAACACTGAAGCTTTCTTT. Its translation: CATKNMNTEAFF.

Remarks on this clonotype: A much larger clone lies a single base off, so this may be a read error. This chain joins TRBV29-1 and TRBJ2-1; D possibly corresponds to TRBD2 (5 bases). CDR3 size: 13 residues. The V gene lost 7 bases and the J gene lost 7 bases, with 17 bases spanning the gap. The germline V gene has CDR1 SQVTM and CDR2 ANQGSEA. CDR3 sequence: CSARTGERNEQFF. The DNA of the CDR3 is TGCAGCGCCCGGACTGGGGAAAGAAATGAGCAGTTCTTC.

The chain links TRBV20-1 to TRBJ2-1; 8 bases agree with TRBD2. The CDR3 length is 14 residues. The germline V gene encodes CDR1 DFQATT and CDR2 SNEGSKA (reference sequence). V was clipped by 1 base and J by 7 bases; unmatched bases: 6. The CDR3 sequence is CSARAGGRRNEQFF. The CDR3 nucleotides read TGCAGTGCTAGAGCGGGGGGGCGACGGAATGAGCAGTTCTTC.

This chain uses TRBV14 with TRBJ2-1, with 9 nucleotides matching TRBD2. From germline, CDR1 is SGHDN and CDR2 FVKESK. With 0 bases clipped from V and 12 bases from J, the junction kept 9 bases outside the gene matches. This CDR3 is built from 15 residues. CDR3 nucleotides: TGTGCCAGCAGCCAAGATCTCCTAGCGGGAAATCGGCAGTTCTTC. The encoded protein is CASSQDLLAGNRQFF.

The chain employs TRBV27 and TRBJ2-1; maybe TRBD1 (6 bases). From germline, CDR1 is MNHEY and CDR2 SMNVEV (reference sequence). The CDR3 runs 19 residues. V lost 6 bases and J 6 bases, leaving 30 bases between the germline ends. CDR3 DNA: TGTGCCAGCAGAGCTACCTTGGTGGGGGCGCTTAGTCGGTTCAATGAGCAGTTCTTC. It encodes CASRATLVGALSRFNEQFF.

This clonotype appeared a few times. The chain couples TRBV20-1 to TRBJ1-1; the D gene is possibly TRBD1 (5 bases). The germline V gene has CDR1 DFQATT and CDR2 SNEGSKA (reference sequence). Trimming took 6 bases from V and 1 from J, leaving 18 bases between them. CDR3 length: 15 amino acids. CDR3 protein: CSASAEGSWNTEAFF. CDR3 nucleotide sequence: TGCAGTGCGAGTGCTGAGGGGAGTTGGAACACTGAAGCTTTCTTT.

V is TRBV4-2 and J is TRBJ2-1; TRBD2 aligns across 7 bases. V lost 0 bases to trimming and J lost 2 bases; unmatched junction nucleotides: 7. The CDR3 runs 17 residues. Germline CDR1 is LGHNA and CDR2 is YNFKEQ. The CDR3 loop reads CASSQDRAGAPYNEQFF. For the CDR3, the DNA is TGTGCCAGCAGCCAAGATAGGGCGGGAGCCCCCTACAATGAGCAGTTCTTC.

The table lists this clonotype with a few counts. The chain carries TRBV15 and TRBJ2-7, with D possibly being TRBD1 (6 bases). V was shortened by 0 bases and J by 0 bases, with 21 bases between the two germline ends. CDR3 size: 19 residues. In germline, CDR1 is LNHNV, CDR2 YYDKDF (reference sequence). The CDR3 coding sequence is TGTGCCACCAGCAGAGAAAACAGGGTACCCTCAATCTCCTCCTACGAGCAGTACTTC. Amino acid sequence: CATSRENRVPSISSYEQYF.

This clonotype was seen more than once but under ten times. The rearrangement joins TRBV19 to TRBJ2-1; 8 bases are shared with TRBD2. The V gene end was trimmed by 2 bases and the J gene end by 2 bases; junction bases not matched to a gene: 14. Germline V lookup: CDR1 LNHDA, CDR2 SQIVND (reference sequence). This CDR3 has 19 residues. The CDR3 nucleotides are TGTGCCAGTAGTATAATTCCTTGGTCTAGCGGGCCACCCTACAATGAGCAGTTCTTC. Translation gives CASSIIPWSSGPPYNEQFF.